This section outlines one T cell receptor beta chain sequence together with its context. What it recognizes is unknown. The sample belongs to a study of T cell repertoires in cytomegalovirus infection. TCRdb itself ran the reads through MiXCR, one entry per CDR3 protein. There are 250,000 to 300,000 distinct CDR3 sequences in the sample; about 25% occur only once, and approximately 13% lies in the top ten. The ends lost 0 bases at V and 6 bases at J; junction bases unmatched: 11. The CDR3 spans 16 residues. Germline V gene lookup returns CDR1 LGHDT and CDR2 YNNKEL (reference sequence). The study, taken as a whole, reports: Pooled public TCR beta family frequency picked out CMV carriers with the relevant HLA.

The sequencing sample was made of PBMCs. The chain employs TRBV3-1 and TRBJ2-7, with 7 positions matching TRBD1. This receptor was obtained from a human donor in good health (CMV status not recorded). Some clones in this sample may be carry-over from other donors' samples. The CDR3 here is CASSQDLATGLFEQYF. The CDR3 nucleotides read TGTGCCAGCAGCCAAGATTTGGCGACAGGGCTATTCGAGCAGTACTTC.